This entry features one T cell receptor (beta chain) sequence. Which antigen it targets is not known. Base-call qualities are not available, and no considerably larger clone is one nucleotide away. At the junction V is shortened by 8 bases and J by 4 bases, with 17 bases in between. The CDR3 sequence holds 14 residues, the cysteine and phenylalanine included. This entry keeps only the CDR3 DNA: 42 bases, framed from base 1. The germline V gene sets CDR1 to LGHNA and CDR2 to YNFKEQ. The data belong to a study of cytomegalovirus exposure and HLA in healthy donors (dated by TCRdb to about 2017). The study in broad terms: An earlier analysis of roughly 500 of the donors reported about 290 Gb of sequence data and roughly 100 million unique TCR beta sequences from about 200 million T cells. Around 320 gigabases of sequencing data and 80 million or so unique TCR sequences were included in an early release covering about 600 HLA-typed donors. Of the roughly 390 genotyped donors, 65% to 90% fell in the genetic ancestry cluster associated with self-reported Caucasian donors. The study was designed to test whether signatures of past pathogen exposure could be identified by cataloging public T cell receptors. The study used immunosequencing to profile the T cell repertoires of 600 to 850 subjects and linked those repertoires to cytomegalovirus serostatus. A separate validation cohort of about 110 different subjects was used in addition to the approximately 700-subject first cohort. High-throughput TCR immunosequencing, statistical association of individual TCRs with disease status, and machine learning were combined to predict cytomegalovirus infection status. A later analysis re-analyzed previously published TCR beta repertoires from several hundred donors and added high-resolution HLA genotyping to study TCR occurrence patterns. In the later analysis, no new phenotypic data were used to find candidate immune exposures; instead, reliance was placed on TCR beta sequences and their occurrence across donors. An earlier analysis of more than 450 of the donors used high-throughput TCR beta sequencing to judge whether each TCR beta V gene segment behaved as functional or pseudogenic. Donor age, sex, ethnicity and CMV serostatus were compiled alongside the repertoire data. Genome-wide SNP genotypes for about 65% of the roughly 670 donors were used in a later genetic analysis, which treated that subset as a discovery cohort. All discovery cohort repertoires had been generated on a single sequencing platform. Class I and class II HLA loci were covered by the typing at four-digit resolution. Typing coverage varied by locus: about 620-630 donors for A, B, C, DRB1 and DQB1; about 520 for DQA1; 606 for DPA1; 450 to 480 for DPB1. Four to six DR-DQ haplotypes were handled as single units for association and clustering, since linkage in the cohort was strong. Among 398 genotyped donors of the cohort, an average of around 240,000 unique TCR beta nucleotide sequences were sequenced per donor, around 18% of them non-productive.

Overall study outcomes, separate from this receptor: Across donors, most TCR sequences were observed very rarely, whereas some public TCRs were present in many individuals. Because some donors lacked HLA typing at each locus, the association tests relied only on the typed subset. Specific HLA alleles were associated with more than 15,000 TCR beta sequences at a false discovery rate of 0.05 in a later analysis. According to the authors, the approach could potentially be generalized to other disease states and immunological phenotypes. A cluster of highly shared sequence variants was judged likely to represent a technical artifact of the sequencing pipeline. In a later genetic analysis, fewer N-insertions in productive TCRs were reported among donors in an Asian-associated ancestry cluster than the roughly 700-donor mean. Cytomegalovirus status was reported to be diagnosed by the classifier with high specificity and sensitivity in both the original and validation cohorts. Sequencing depth was assumed to be roughly uniform across donors in the presence/absence analyses, though that assumption may not hold. A later analysis found that TCR association rates varied across HLA loci, with DRB1 alleles showing the most associated TCRs and HLA-C alleles the fewest. This cohort had only TCR beta chains sequenced, and the lack of alpha or paired-chain data limited which features could be detected. The only immune exposure information available for the cohort was CMV serostatus. In a later analysis, several top co-occurrence clusters were reported to appear linked to parvovirus B19, influenza, CMV and Epstein-Barr virus. In a later analysis, HLA-associated TCR beta chains showed more clonal expansion and lower generation probabilities than non-associated chains that were equally common. Three of the identified cytomegalovirus-associated TCR beta chains were confirmed in vitro to be specific for cytomegalovirus antigens. V-gene and J-gene trimming of TCR beta chains was associated with a missense DCLRE1C variant in a later genetic analysis, and the association was replicated in an independent cohort. An earlier analysis of approximately 540 of the donors showed that most TCR beta V segments appeared in productive rearrangements either about 87% or about 30% of the time, which broadly matched IMGT annotations. The earlier analysis of around 600 of the donors excluded roughly 17 rarely observed V segments, including chromosome 9 orphons, because counts were too low. Correlated functional status among segregating V segments might reflect linkage disequilibrium, but an unknown experimental factor could not be ruled out. Some IMGT-functional V segments, including TRBV6-2 and TRBV6-3, could not be distinguished by the 87-base-pair reads and were therefore excluded. In a later analysis, most CMV-associated TCR beta chains were found to appear HLA-restricted, with HLA associations seemingly driven largely by CMV exposure. A further reported finding was that TCR beta sequences accurately predicted the HLA-A and HLA-B alleles for most subjects in the first cohort. Strong co-occurrence of HLA alleles, especially DR and DQ, made assigning TCR associations to individual alleles difficult. The study listed 164 TCR beta chains as associated with cytomegalovirus.

The library was generated by the immunoSEQ multiplex PCR assay. For the multiplex PCR, a mixture combining 60 forward primers for TCR Vbeta segments and 13 reverse primers for TCR Jbeta segments was used. The CDR3 region of rearranged TCR beta genes was amplified from genomic DNA by a multiplex PCR assay. The amplified TCR beta libraries were sequenced on the Illumina HiSeq System as 87-base-pair reads. Regarding the original processing steps: Across the roughly 640 repertoires, a later analysis counted around 80 million unique TCR beta chains, approximately 12 million of which were shared by at least two donors. A nearest-neighbor algorithm error-corrected the raw reads and collapsed the reads into unique sequences, merging closely related sequences to remove PCR and sequencing errors. CDR3 sequences were aligned to IMGT reference sequences to assign V, D and J gene segments. For a sequence to be retained, at least a six-nucleotide match to both a V gene segment and a J gene segment was required. A rearrangement counted as productive if the CDR3 had no stop codons and remained in frame with V and J, and every other rearrangement counted as non-productive. CDR3 was defined according to IMGT convention as the region running from the second conserved V-encoded cysteine to the conserved J-encoded phenylalanine. Sequences without an unambiguous match to a single V gene segment were excluded from the earlier analysis of about 600 of the donors. In an earlier analysis of 587 of the donors, a V segment was called functional when productive rearrangements were above 56.7%, and segregating when the standard deviation between donors exceeded 5%. A statistical classification framework was built to diagnose cytomegalovirus status from the catalog of TCR beta chain sequences. V and J gene assignment, in a later analysis, came from comparing TCR nucleotide sequences with IMGT/GENE-DB human TR gene sequences. In a later analysis, CDR3 sequences and most-parsimonious VDJ recombination scenarios were assigned using the TCRdist pipeline. In a later analysis, each TCR beta chain was defined by its CDR3 amino acid sequence together with its V-gene family, and reads lacking a unique V-gene family were excluded. In a later analysis, 450 to 600 highly shared, low-generation-probability nucleotide sequences were removed to address suspected cross-contamination and a sequencing artifact. For each public chain, a later analysis derived a clonal expansion index from normalized ranks of inferred template counts within each repertoire. Generation probabilities in a later analysis came from a VDJ recombination model fitted to out-of-frame rearrangements, and those results were checked against IGoR. A later analysis scored TCR-TCR, TCR-HLA and TCR-CMV co-occurrence with hypergeometric tests, applying a repertoire-size bias correction to TCR pairs. In a later analysis, false discovery rates were estimated by permuting HLA or CMV assignments 20 times. In a later analysis, co-occurring TCRs were grouped using DBSCAN, with TCRdist sequence similarity added in when clustering inside HLA-allele-positive subsets. Co-occurrence clustering excluded repertoires with fewer than 30,000 or more than 120,000 public chains, plus five with anomalous nucleotide sharing. The clones in this table, taken by TCRdb from immuneACCESS, are in-frame only. Not every clone is retained; where verified, under half of the shortfall comes from an unresolved V gene, and the cause of the rest is unknown. That table gives V, J and clone size, and the DNA gave D and trimming. Present in this sample are 150,000 to 160,000 clones, roughly three quarters of which were seen just once. In total, the top ten clones hold 7.5% to 9% of the sample.

The cohort was made up of approximately 670 healthy bone marrow donors. Cohort members were all nominally healthy when sampled, although unrecorded immune exposures were likely present. The donor was CMV seropositive and belonged to the group of about 290 seropositive cohort members. A peripheral blood sample was collected from each donor, and TCR beta sequencing was performed on peripheral blood mononuclear cells. Genomic DNA was extracted from the blood cell samples with the Qiagen DNeasy Blood Extraction Kit. The chain was built from TRBV4-2 and TRBJ1-2; a weak D assignment points to TRBD1 (6 bases agree). This clonotype was sampled from a man younger than 40 in good health and CMV-seropositive. The sequenced material came from PBMCs. CDR3 region: CASDRGGGTYGYTF. The nucleotide sequence is given as TGTGCCAGCGATAGAGGGGGGGGGACCTATGGCTACACCTTC.